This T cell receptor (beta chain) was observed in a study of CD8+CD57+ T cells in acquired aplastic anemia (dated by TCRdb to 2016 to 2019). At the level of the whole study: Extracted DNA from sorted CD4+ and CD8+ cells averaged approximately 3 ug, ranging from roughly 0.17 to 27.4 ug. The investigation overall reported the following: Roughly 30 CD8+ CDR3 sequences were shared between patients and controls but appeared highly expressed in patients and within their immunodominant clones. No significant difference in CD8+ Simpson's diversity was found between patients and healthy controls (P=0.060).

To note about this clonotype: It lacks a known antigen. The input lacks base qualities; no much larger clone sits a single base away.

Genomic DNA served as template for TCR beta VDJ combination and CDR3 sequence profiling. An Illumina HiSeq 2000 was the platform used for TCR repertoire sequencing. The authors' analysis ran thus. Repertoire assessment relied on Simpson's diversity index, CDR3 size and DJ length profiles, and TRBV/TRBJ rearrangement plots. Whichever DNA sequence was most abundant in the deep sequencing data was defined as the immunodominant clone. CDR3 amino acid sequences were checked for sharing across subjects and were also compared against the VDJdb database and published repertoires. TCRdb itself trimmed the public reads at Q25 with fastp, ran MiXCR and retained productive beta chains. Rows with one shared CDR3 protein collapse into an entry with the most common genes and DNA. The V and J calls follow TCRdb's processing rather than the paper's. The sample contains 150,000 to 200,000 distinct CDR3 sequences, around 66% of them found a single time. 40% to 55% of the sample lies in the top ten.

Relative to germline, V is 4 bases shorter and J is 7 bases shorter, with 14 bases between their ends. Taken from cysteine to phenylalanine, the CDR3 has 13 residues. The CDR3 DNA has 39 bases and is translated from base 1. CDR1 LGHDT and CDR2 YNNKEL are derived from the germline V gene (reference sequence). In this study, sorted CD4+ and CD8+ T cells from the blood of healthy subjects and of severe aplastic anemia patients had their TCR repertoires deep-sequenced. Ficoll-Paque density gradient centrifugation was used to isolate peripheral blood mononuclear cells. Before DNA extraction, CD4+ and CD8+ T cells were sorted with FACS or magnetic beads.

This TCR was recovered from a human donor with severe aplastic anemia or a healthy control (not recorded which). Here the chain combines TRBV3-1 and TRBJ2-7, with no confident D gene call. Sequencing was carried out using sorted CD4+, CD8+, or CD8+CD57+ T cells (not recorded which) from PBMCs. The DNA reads TGTGCCAGCAGCCTGCAAAGTATGGGAGAGCAGTACTTC. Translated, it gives CASSLQSMGEQYF.